The subject of this entry is one T cell receptor (beta chain). This clone was seen just once. No cognate antigen has been identified for it. No base quality values were provided; no much bigger clone lies one nucleotide off. To prepare the library, the immunoSEQ multiplex PCR assay was applied. On the study's bioinformatics: A statistical classification framework was developed to diagnose cytomegalovirus status using the catalog of TCR beta chain sequences. This is the immuneACCESS table as TCRdb keeps it, with only in-frame sequences that have V and J called. A part of the clones is gone; compared with another copy, unresolved V genes explain less than half, and the rest is unexplained. That table furnishes V, J and clone size, whereas the DNA furnished D and trimming. Within this sample are 120,000 or so clones, with approximately 94% of them counted one time only. Jointly, the top ten make up approximately 1.5% of the sample.

These data come from a study of cytomegalovirus exposure and HLA in healthy donors (dated by TCRdb to between 2016 and 2019). About the full investigation: A later analysis indicated that the 120 or so validation repertoires were generated on the platform also employed for the approximately 700 repertoires of the first cohort. To predict cytomegalovirus infection status, the study combined high-throughput TCR immunosequencing, statistical association of individual TCRs with disease status, and machine learning. Along with the approximately 620-subject first cohort, a separate validation cohort of over 90 different subjects was used. The aim of the study was to test whether cataloging public T cell receptors could identify signatures of past pathogen exposure. Study-wide findings and limitations: The authors suggested that the approach could potentially be generalized to other disease states and immunological phenotypes. While some public TCRs were present in many individuals, most TCR sequences turned up only very rarely across donors. Three of the identified cytomegalovirus-associated TCR beta chains were confirmed in vitro to be specific for cytomegalovirus antigens. All 120 or so repertoires were used to score co-occurrence in the validation cohort in a later analysis, because that analysis had no HLA typing for the cohort. The study listed approximately 150 TCR beta chains as associated with cytomegalovirus. The classifier was reported to diagnose cytomegalovirus status with high specificity and sensitivity in both the original and validation cohorts. Subsequent analysis determined that TCRs grouped into clusters in the first cohort also showed a tendency toward co-occurrence across the approximately 110 validation repertoires, and approximately 93% of cluster scores exceeded 0.

The donors were included in the validation cohort of some 120 subjects, a group kept apart from the roughly 700-subject first cohort. At the junction V is shortened by 6 bases and J by 2 bases, with 8 bases in between. CDR1 and CDR2, per the germline V gene, are MNHEY and SVGAGI. Reading from cysteine to phenylalanine, the CDR3 counts 14 amino acids. Of all the DNA, just the CDR3 is kept, 42 bases in frame from base 1. What was sequenced was PBMCs. The sequence was obtained from a man aged 18 to 30 in good health and CMV-seronegative. Here the chain combines TRBV6-5 and TRBJ2-6; a tentative D match to TRBD1 spans 5 bases. The CDR3 protein: CASSLRAGANVLTF. DNA sequence: TGTGCCAGCAGCCTCAGGGCTGGGGCCAACGTCCTGACTTTC.